This TCR beta chain was recorded in a study of post-analysis software for immune sequencing data. Findings and caveats of the study: Five TRBV segments appeared more often in patients than in controls, and TRBV5-6, TRBV5-1 and TRBV20-1 were among these.

Trimming cost V 8 bases and J 5 bases, with 19 bases left between them. The CDR3 has 16 residues. With respect to this clonotype: Its matching antigen is unknown.

TCR beta cDNA libraries had unique molecular identifiers. One entry per CDR3 protein results from TCRdb running MiXCR on the PCR reads. This table holds about 770,000 distinct CDR3 sequences, approximately 44% found once. This chain connects TRBV12-3 or TRBV12-4 to TRBJ1-6, with TRBD1 as a possible D gene (5 bases). The TCR was taken from a girl aged 10 to 17 with multiple sclerosis. Material: blood. This chain's CDR3 is CASQTEGQVNNSPLHF. The CDR3 nucleotides are TGTGCCAGCCAGACAGAAGGGCAGGTCAATAATTCACCCCTCCACTTT.